This T cell receptor (beta chain) was sequenced in a study of early T cells in non-severe SARS-CoV-2 infection. TCRdb recomputed calls from the 5' RACE reads with MiXCR, one row per CDR3 protein. The top ten clones hold around 15% of a sample with approximately 70,000 distinct CDR3 sequences, more than 10% of them seen once. The receptor's source is an adult who was a healthcare worker with PCR-confirmed SARS-CoV-2 infection or an uninfected control (not recorded which). The donor label of this sample is uncertain. Sequences were derived from whole blood, sampled at baseline.

CDR3: CASSLNRGGTYNEQFF. DNA for the CDR3: TGTGCCAGCAGCCTAAACAGGGGCGGCACCTACAATGAGCAGTTCTTC. The gene calls are TRBV11-3 and TRBJ2-1; 7 bases line up with TRBD1. V lost 5 bases to trimming and J lost 2 bases; unmatched junction nucleotides: 9. The CDR3 covers 16 residues. From germline, CDR1 is SGHNT and CDR2 YENEEA.